This entry is about one TCR beta chain. This entry belongs to a study of blood T cell repertoires in COVID-19. The CDR3 runs 13 residues. Trimming removed 1 base from V and 3 bases from J, with 7 bases in between. Germline CDR1 KGHSH, CDR2 LQKENI. Individuals aged roughly 18 to 100 years were recruited from around 22 US areas. The repertoire was sequenced with immunoSEQ multiplex PCR; TCRdb's copy has only in-frame clones and lacks some. The sample lists under 500,000 clones, 85% to 90% occurring once. The rearrangement uses TRBV18 and TRBJ2-7, with D possibly matching TRBD2 (5 bases). The source material was PBMCs or T cells enriched from blood (not recorded which). The sequence came from a man younger than 40 who had recovered from COVID-19. The CDR3 DNA reads as TGTGCCAGCTCACCACTAGCGAACTACGAGCAGTACTTC. This sequence encodes CASSPLANYEQYF.